Given below is one T cell receptor (beta chain) in context. Antigen unknown. Arm-PCR of CDR3 regions with iRepertoire HTBI primers generated TCR beta libraries. TCRdb itself ran the multiplex PCR reads through MiXCR, one entry per CDR3 protein. The table shows a few hundred thousand distinct CDR3 sequences, with around 20% occurring only once. The CDR3 length is 14 residues. The germline V gene encodes CDR1 KGHSH and CDR2 LQKENI. V was clipped by 3 bases and J by 6 bases, with 15 bases between them. Time point noted: persistent/refractory GD, antithyroid drugs over 5 years with positive TRAb. Researchers made the TCR library from RNA that was extracted from PBMCs. This sample stems from a study of regulatory T cells in long-lasting Graves disease. Study-wide results and limits: Persistent Graves' patients possessed reduced TCR diversity relative to recently diagnosed ones. A limited number of samples was an acknowledged limitation. TRBV28 was favored in persistent disease, as were TRBJ1-2 and TRBJ2-5.

The receptor was isolated from a female donor with Graves disease. The chain combines TRBV18 with TRBJ2-7; perhaps D is TRBD1 or TRBD2 (5 bases each). The starting material was peripheral blood mononuclear cells (PBMCs), obtained when the disease was refractory, from a patient treated with antithyroid drugs. CDR3 DNA: TGTGCCAGCTCACCCGGGACGGACCCTTCCGAGCAGTACTTC. Its protein is CASSPGTDPSEQYF.